The next 27 T cell receptor beta chains were all read from a single sample in a study of T cells in Graves' hyperthyroidism and ophthalmopathy (dated by TCRdb to between 2018 and 2020). Library prep was done by multiplex PCR. These reads were obtained on an Illumina HiSeq 2000. TCR beta CDR3 regions were amplified from RNA transcripts. A first-round RT-PCR of the TCR CDR3 used the HTBI primer set with the Qiagen OneStep RT-PCR kit. The public reads were reprocessed in TCRdb via fastp at Q25 and MiXCR, keeping in-frame beta chains. Rows are combined by CDR3 protein, so each entry shows the most common genes and DNA. Across this sample there are roughly 700,000 distinct CDR3 sequences, with around 40% seen only once. Of the sample, around 29% is held by the ten largest clones. Material: blood. These receptors all stem from a woman aged 40 to 50 with Graves' hyperthyroidism.

This clonotype was found many times. This sequence joins TRBV7-9 and TRBJ1-4; D is undetermined. The CDR3 totals 15 residues. Germline assignment: CDR1 SEHNR and CDR2 FQNEAQ (reference sequence). Trimming took 4 bases from V and 8 from J, leaving 17 bases between them. The CDR3 region is CASSSHGDGQEKLFF. In DNA form, the CDR3 reads TGTGCCAGCAGCTCCCACGGGGATGGGCAGGAAAAACTGTTTTTT. Full variable domain (remainder filled in from reference TRBV7-9 and TRBJ1-4): DTGVSQNPRHKITKRGQNVTFRCDPISEHNRLYWYRQTLGQGPEFLTYFQNEAQLEKSRLLSDRFSAERPKGSFSTLEIQRTEQGDSAMYLCASSSHGDGQEKLFFGSGTQLSVL.

This sequence joins TRBV7-9 and TRBJ1-1, with a possible D match to TRBD1 (5 bases). Germline values: CDR1 SEHNR, CDR2 FQNEAQ (reference sequence). The CDR3 contains 14 residues. V lost 3 bases and J lost 0, with 8 bases in between. The CDR3 region is CASSLVRVNTEAFF. In DNA form, the CDR3 reads TGTGCCAGCAGCTTGGTCAGGGTGAACACTGAAGCTTTCTTT.

This clonotype was recorded many times. This sequence joins TRBV2 and TRBJ1-3; D unclear. The CDR3 covers 14 residues. CDR1 and CDR2 from the germline V gene are SNHLY and FYNNEI. Trimming removed 7 bases at V and 8 bases at J, with 18 bases between. This CDR3 is CASTVLGDRDTIYF. The CDR3 nucleotides read TGTGCCAGCACTGTTTTAGGCGATCGGGACACCATATATTTT.

Comments on this clonotype: At one end the junction does not follow the germline gene, possibly because of a read error. The rearrangement joins TRBV10-2 to TRBJ1-5; TRBD1 might be the D (5 bases). The V gene's germline CDR1 is WSHSY and CDR2 SAAADI. The CDR3 contains 14 residues. CDR3 loop: CATRGAYSNQPQHF. The CDR3 DNA reads as TGTGCCACTCGCGGGGCTTATAGCAATCAGCCCCAGCATTTT.

This clonotype was counted a few times. The chain couples TRBV6-1 to TRBJ1-4; D is unresolved. V dropped 7 bases and J dropped 0 bases, with 15 bases sitting between them. The length of the CDR3 is 16 residues. In germline, CDR1 is MNHNS, CDR2 SASEGT. This CDR3 is CASTLLPTATNEKLFF. In DNA form, the CDR3 reads TGTGCCAGCACCTTACTTCCGACGGCAACTAATGAAAAACTGTTTTTT.

The chain recombines TRBV19 with TRBJ1-1; 11 bases fit TRBD1. Trimming at V came to 7 bases and at J to 3 bases, leaving 4 bases not matched to a gene. The CDR3 spans 14 residues. Germline CDR1 reads LNHDA; CDR2 reads SQIVND (reference sequence). As DNA, the CDR3 is TGTGCCAGTACCCTGGGACAGGGGGACACTGAAGCTTTCTTT. This sequence encodes CASTLGQGDTEAFF.

This clonotype has at least ten counts. The chain is built from TRBV7-2 and TRBJ1-6, with D perhaps matching TRBD1 (5 bases). There are 13 residues in the CDR3. CDR1 and CDR2 from the germline V gene are SGHTA and FQGNSA. V was cut by 7 bases and J by 14 bases, with 18 bases left in between. CDR3 protein: CASTFARGWALHF. In nucleotides, the CDR3 is TGTGCCAGCACCTTCGCTCGGGGCTGGGCCCTCCACTTT. The full variable domain, rest sourced from reference TRBV7-2 and TRBJ1-6, is GAGVSQSPSNKVTEKGKDVELRCDPISGHTALYWYRQSLGQGLEFLIYFQGNSAPDKSGLPSDRFSAERTGGSVSTLTIQRTQQEDSAVYLCASTFARGWALHFGNGTRLTVT.

As concerns this clonotype: Germline and junction disagree at one end, which may indicate a read error. DNA for the CDR3: TGTGCCAGCATACAGGGGGGGGGCAACGTCCTGACTTTC. This encodes CASIQGGGNVLTF. The chain joins TRBV2 to TRBJ2-6; D possibly corresponds to TRBD1 (8 bases). The CDR3 consists of 13 residues. Looked up from germline, CDR1 is SNHLY and CDR2 is FYNNEI.

The J gene is TRBJ2-3, the V gene TRBV10-3; 9 nucleotides agree with TRBD2. Losses at the gene ends were 4 bases for V and 7 bases for J; bases not matched to a gene: 9. CDR3 length: 15 residues. CDR1 is ENHRY, CDR2 SYGVKD, per germline. The CDR3 loop is CAISATSGLGNTQYF. The CDR3 region has the DNA TGTGCCATCAGTGCAACTAGCGGGTTGGGGAATACGCAGTATTTT.

The chain is built from TRBV5-4 and TRBJ2-7; weak D call: TRBD2 (5 bases). Germline V gene lookup returns CDR1 SGHNT and CDR2 YYREEE (reference sequence). CDR3 size: 15 residues. V lost 5 bases and J lost 7, with 22 bases in between. The CDR3: CASSPPADGMFEQYF. The CDR3 coding sequence is TGTGCCAGCAGTCCCCCCGCCGACGGGATGTTTGAGCAGTACTTC.

The V and J genes are TRBV6-5 and TRBJ2-1, with 7 positions matching TRBD1. V shed 0 bases, J shed 8 bases, and the junction held 4 bases outside the gene matches. The CDR3 has 14 amino acids. The germline V gene has CDR1 MNHEY and CDR2 SVGAGI. CDR3 loop: CASSYSAGGDEQFF. CDR3 bases: TGTGCCAGCAGTTACTCGGCAGGGGGAGATGAGCAGTTCTTC.

This clonotype has only one observation. One end of the junction fails to match germline, which may point to a read error. The V and J genes are TRBV7-9 and TRBJ2-2, with D perhaps given as TRBD1 or TRBD2 (6 bases each). The CDR3 has 17 residues. CDR1 SEHNR and CDR2 FQNEAQ come from the germline V gene (reference sequence). CDR3 DNA sequence: TGTGCCAGCAGCCAAGGCGCCCAGGGGACGAAAGGCGGGGAGCTGGTTTTT. Its translation is CASSQGAQGTKGGELVF.

The table lists this clonotype with a few counts. The gene calls are TRBV29-1 and TRBJ1-5; TRBD1 agrees at 7 bases. The V gene's germline CDR1 is SQVTM and CDR2 ANQGSEA. The CDR3 spans 17 residues. V dropped 7 bases and J dropped 6; count of bases not matched to a gene: 21. The CDR3 DNA sequence: TGCAGCGCCCGGACAGGAGAAGTTCCATTGTTGGGTCAGCCCCAGCATTTT. As protein: CSARTGEVPLLGQPQHF.

In this sample, this clonotype turned up a few times. The genes are TRBV7-2 and TRBJ1-2; a weak D match, TRBD1 (5 bases). Germline V gene sequence: CDR1 SGHTA, CDR2 FQGNSA. V shed 1 base and J shed 7 bases, with 13 bases lying between them. The CDR3 covers 14 residues. The CDR3 DNA follows: TGTGCCAGCAGCTTAGGCTTGGGGGAGCTTGGCTACACCTTC. Amino acids: CASSLGLGELGYTF.

This clonotype was seen at least ten times. The V call is TRBV2, the J call TRBJ1-4; possibly TRBD1 for D (6 bases). The CDR3 length is 14 residues. The germline gives CDR1 SNHLY, CDR2 FYNNEI. The ends were cut back, 4 bases at V and 8 bases at J, with 14 bases in the middle. CDR3 in DNA: TGTGCCAGCAGTGGGGACAATCTTTTCGAAAAACTGTTTTTT. As protein: CASSGDNLFEKLFF.

This clonotype was seen ten or more times. The rearrangement uses TRBV7-2 and TRBJ2-2; D gene uncertain. CDR3 length: 13 amino acids. The germline V gene has CDR1 SGHTA and CDR2 FQGNSA. V gave up 1 base and J gave up 8 bases, with 8 bases separating them. The CDR3 coding sequence is TGTGCCAGCAGCTTAGGTGGAGAAGGGGAGCTGTTTTTT. Protein: CASSLGGEGELFF.

The sample holds a few counts of this clonotype. V and J are TRBV19 and TRBJ2-5, with 8 bases that match TRBD1. Germline V gene sequence: CDR1 LNHDA, CDR2 SQIVND (reference sequence). Germline trimming cut 8 bases from V and 4 bases from J; bases unmatched to any gene: 12. The CDR3 is 15 residues long. CDR3 in DNA: TGTGCCAGTGCCAAAACTTTCGGACAGGGAGAGACCCAGTACTTC. Protein product: CASAKTFGQGETQYF.

This clonotype came up a few times. The chain has TRBV7-3 and TRBJ2-1, with 8 bases that match TRBD2. The V and J ends lost 6 bases and 6 bases, in that order; junction bases with no gene match: 13. The CDR3 sequence is 16 residues long. Germline assignment: CDR1 SGHTA and CDR2 FQGTGA. DNA for the CDR3: TGTGCCAGCAGTGTTTTAGCGGGATCCTCGGGCAATGAGCAGTTCTTC. As protein: CASSVLAGSSGNEQFF.

This rearrangement joins TRBV29-1 to TRBJ1-5; possible D gene TRBD1, 6 bases. CDR1 is SQVTM, CDR2 ANQGSEA, per germline. Trimming left V 0 bases short and J 11 bases short, with 14 bases between. The CDR3 has 13 amino acids. The CDR3 here is CSVEEGAGETQHF. The CDR3 DNA follows: TGCAGCGTTGAAGAAGGGGCAGGGGAGACCCAGCATTTT. Combining the CDR3 with reference TRBV29-1 and TRBJ1-5 gives the whole variable domain SAVISQKPSRDICQRGTSLTIQCQVDSQVTMMFWYRQQPGQSLTLIATANQGSEATYESGFVIDKFPISRPNLTFSTLTVSNMSPEDSSIYLCSVEEGAGETQHFGDGTRLSIL.

This clonotype was counted many times. V and J are TRBV7-6 and TRBJ1-1; TRBD1 might be the D (5 bases). The CDR3 sequence is 15 residues long. V dropped 4 bases and J dropped 1 base, with 13 bases sitting between them. Germline V gives CDR1 SGHVS, CDR2 FNYEAQ. For the CDR3, the DNA is TGTGCCAGCAGCTCCCGGGACCTTAGGAACACTGAAGCTTTCTTT. Translated, it gives CASSSRDLRNTEAFF.

This clonotype was picked up many times. The J gene is TRBJ2-7, the V gene TRBV20-1; D gene uncertain. This CDR3 comprises 14 residues. Germline assignment: CDR1 DFQATT and CDR2 SNEGSKA (reference sequence). The germline V and J ends were trimmed by 1 base and 0 bases, with 10 bases remaining between them. Here the CDR3 reads CSARGRWDSYEQYF. DNA of the CDR3: TGCAGTGCTAGAGGTCGGTGGGACTCCTACGAGCAGTACTTC.

This sequence joins TRBV7-8 and TRBJ2-2, with 12 bases that match TRBD2. From germline, CDR1 is SGHVS and CDR2 FQNEAQ. Germline trimming cut 5 bases from V and 6 bases from J; bases unmatched to any gene: 7. This CDR3 spans 16 amino acids. The CDR3 sequence: CASSNRTSGISGELFF. The CDR3 nucleotides are TGTGCCAGCAGCAATAGGACTAGCGGGATTTCCGGGGAGCTGTTTTTT.

In its sample, this clonotype was seen a few times. This chain joins TRBV19 and TRBJ1-2; perhaps TRBD1 as D (5 bases). Trimming removed 7 bases from V and 5 bases from J, with 14 bases in between. CDR1 is LNHDA and CDR2 is SQIVND in the germline V gene (reference sequence). CDR3 size: 13 residues. The CDR3 is CASTLRGRYGYTF. In DNA, the CDR3 is TGTGCCAGTACCTTGAGGGGACGATATGGCTACACCTTC.

This clonotype occurred a few times. The gene calls are TRBV7-9 and TRBJ1-2, with D possibly matching TRBD1 (5 bases). Trimming removed 8 bases at V and 8 bases at J, with 24 bases between. This CDR3 is 15 amino acids long. Germline V CDR1 and CDR2: SEHNR, FQNEAQ (reference sequence). The CDR3 loop reads CASRGGDGPREGYTF. Here the CDR3 DNA reads TGTGCCAGCCGCGGGGGGGACGGACCACGGGAAGGCTACACCTTC.

This clonotype was detected a few times. This chain connects TRBV4-3 to TRBJ1-2; TRBD1 is a possible D gene (5 bases). In germline, CDR1 is LGHNA, CDR2 YSLEER. V dropped 1 base and J dropped 4 bases, with 10 bases sitting between them. This CDR3 has 14 amino acids. The CDR3 here is CASSQVRTLYGYTF. DNA of the CDR3: TGCGCCAGCAGCCAAGTGAGGACACTCTATGGCTACACCTTC.

At least ten counts were recorded for this clonotype. The V call is TRBV2, the J call TRBJ1-6, with D possibly TRBD1 on 5 matching bases. Between the trimmed V and J ends, which lost 7 bases and 9 bases, there was a span of 13 bases. This CDR3 spans 13 amino acids. From germline, CDR1 is SNHLY and CDR2 FYNNEI. The CDR3 DNA sequence: TGTGCCAGCAAGGACATCGTGGTTTCACCCCTCCACTTT. This gives the protein CASKDIVVSPLHF.

This clonotype was seen repeatedly, ten times or more. The chain recombines TRBV29-1 with TRBJ1-1; D unclear. The V gene lost 5 bases and the J gene lost 0 bases, with 7 bases spanning the gap. This CDR3 spans 12 amino acids. Germline CDR1 is SQVTM and CDR2 is ANQGSEA. CDR3 sequence: CSVTLMNTEAFF. In nucleotides, the CDR3 is TGCAGCGTTACATTGATGAACACTGAAGCTTTCTTT.